The 21 T cell receptor beta chains below come from one sample, sequenced in a study of blood T cell repertoires in COVID-19. The method was immunoSEQ multiplex PCR; TCRdb's version includes in-frame clones alone and lacks a portion of them. This repertoire shows 75,000 to 90,000 clones, more than 75% found once; its top ten account for approximately 8.1%. The sample consisted of peripheral blood. The receptors derive from a man older than 75 with active or convalescent COVID-19.

The chain has TRBV7-8 and TRBJ1-2; tentatively, D is TRBD1 (6 bases). Germline CDR1 SGHVS, CDR2 FQNEAQ. The V end lost 5 bases, the J end lost 0 bases, and 25 bases lay between the germline ends. The CDR3 spans 19 residues. This CDR3 reads CASSPERAGAIRPNYGYTF. CDR3 nucleotides: TGTGCCAGCAGCCCAGAGCGTGCAGGGGCGATACGCCCTAACTATGGCTACACCTTC.

The genes are TRBV24-1 and TRBJ1-1, with D perhaps matching TRBD1 (6 bases). Trimming stripped 4 bases from V and 4 bases from J, with 12 bases between. Germline V gives CDR1 KGHDR, CDR2 SFDVKD. This CDR3 is 14 amino acids long. This CDR3 is CATSEQGSGTEAFF. CDR3 DNA sequence: TGTGCCACCAGTGAACAGGGAAGCGGCACTGAAGCTTTCTTT.

The chain is built from TRBV2 and TRBJ2-5; 8 bases agree with TRBD1. CDR1 and CDR2 from the germline V gene are SNHLY and FYNNEI. CDR3 length equals 13 residues. V dropped 7 bases and J dropped 7; count of bases not matched to a gene: 8. The CDR3 DNA is TGTGCCAGCACCGGCGACAGGGGCGGGACCCAGTACTTC. This sequence encodes CASTGDRGGTQYF.

This clone was observed a handful of times. The chain couples TRBV18 to TRBJ2-7, with TRBD1 as a possible D gene (6 bases). This CDR3 region has 14 residues. The V end was cut by 4 bases, the J end by 7 bases, with 17 bases between. CDR1 and CDR2 from the germline V gene are KGHSH and LQKENI. Here the CDR3 DNA reads TGTGCCAGCTCACGAATTGAGGGCAGGGGTGAGCAGTACGTC. This translates into CASSRIEGRGEQYV.

V gene TRBV28 combines with J gene TRBJ1-1, with D uncertain. Trimming left V 4 bases short and J 0 bases short, with 9 bases between. The CDR3 extends over 14 amino acids. The germline gives CDR1 MDHEN, CDR2 SYDVKM. The CDR3 sequence is CASSSPQMNTEAFF. CDR3 coding DNA: TGTGCCAGCAGTTCCCCCCAAATGAACACTGAAGCTTTCTTT.

V is TRBV2 and J is TRBJ2-3; possibly TRBD1 for D (6 bases). The V gene's germline CDR1 is SNHLY and CDR2 FYNNEI. The ends were cut back, 4 bases at V and 5 bases at J, with 10 bases in the middle. This CDR3 is 13 amino acids long. The CDR3 DNA reads TGTGCCAGCAGTGCAGGGGAAGAAGATACGCAGTATTTT. Translating it yields CASSAGEEDTQYF.

The CDR3 here is CASSFGGARSNEQFF. The CDR3 DNA reads as TGTGCCAGCAGCTTCGGGGGGGCGCGGTCCAATGAGCAGTTCTTC. The V call is TRBV7-9, the J call TRBJ2-1; TRBD2 matches 8 bases. Trimming removed 3 bases from V and 6 bases from J; junction bases left unmatched: 7. There are 15 residues in the CDR3. From germline, CDR1 is SEHNR and CDR2 FQNEAQ (reference sequence).

The CDR3 nucleotides read TGTGCCAGCAGTTTACCAGGTTATAACTATGGCTACACCTTC. Protein sequence: CASSLPGYNYGYTF. The chain uses TRBV28 and TRBJ1-2; D is undetermined. V was cut by 2 bases and J by 1 base, with 8 bases left in between. In germline, CDR1 is MDHEN, CDR2 SYDVKM. The CDR3 covers 14 residues.

The J gene is TRBJ1-5, the V gene TRBV6-5; D is ambiguous. Trimming cost V 2 bases and J 6 bases, with 14 bases left between them. The germline CDR1 and CDR2 sequences are MNHEY and SVGAGI. The CDR3 extends over 15 amino acids. The CDR3 reads CASSYEAGIPQPQHF. For the CDR3, the DNA is TGTGCCAGCAGTTACGAGGCGGGGATTCCTCAGCCCCAGCATTTT.

This sequence joins TRBV2 and TRBJ2-1, with 14 bases fitting TRBD2. V shed 5 bases, J shed 6 bases, and the junction held 6 bases outside the gene matches. In germline, CDR1 is SNHLY, CDR2 FYNNEI. The CDR3 loop spans 16 amino acids. CDR3 loop: CASSSGTSGSFNEQFF. In nucleotides, the CDR3 is TGTGCCAGCAGTTCGGGGACTAGCGGGAGTTTCAATGAGCAGTTCTTC.

The chain employs TRBV19 and TRBJ1-1; 8 nucleotides agree with TRBD1. V lost 7 bases, J lost 10 bases, and 11 bases stayed unmatched. This CDR3 region has 13 residues. CDR1 and CDR2 (germline): LNHDA, SQIVND (reference sequence). The CDR3 spells CASTQLQGVAAFF. The CDR3 DNA is TGTGCCAGTACCCAATTACAGGGGGTTGCAGCTTTCTTT.

The chain is built from TRBV30 and TRBJ1-1, with 7 bases lining up with TRBD1. V lost 2 bases to trimming and J lost 9 bases; unmatched junction nucleotides: 9. This CDR3 has 13 amino acids. The germline CDR1 and CDR2 sequences are GTSNPN and SVGIG (reference sequence). CDR3 loop: CAWSLSGTEKAFF. As DNA, the CDR3 is TGTGCCTGGAGTTTATCCGGGACAGAGAAAGCTTTCTTT. The whole variable domain, remainder taken from reference TRBV30 and TRBJ1-1, is SQTIHQWPATLVQPVGSPLSLECTVEGTSNPNLYWYRQAAGRGLQLLFYSVGIGQISSEVPQNLSASRPQDRQFILSSKKLLLSDSGFYLCAWSLSGTEKAFFGQGTRLTVV.

The V and J genes are TRBV4-1 and TRBJ2-1, with 13 positions matching TRBD2. Germline lookup yields CDR1 MGHRA and CDR2 YSYEKL. The CDR3 is 18 residues long. J lost 1 base, V lost 4 bases, and 7 bases had no gene match. In nucleotides, the CDR3 is TGCGCCAGCAGCCGCGGACTAGCGGGAGATATATCCTACAATGAGCAGTTCTTC. It translates to CASSRGLAGDISYNEQFF.

This chain joins TRBV5-1 and TRBJ2-7; D is possibly TRBD2 (7 bases). Trimming removed 1 base at V and 6 bases at J, with 17 bases between. CDR3 length: 15 residues. Germline assignment: CDR1 SGHRS and CDR2 YFSETQ. The CDR3 loop is CASSLRGGGVGEQYV. CDR3 in DNA: TGCGCCAGCAGCTTGAGGGGGGGTGGCGTCGGCGAGCAGTACGTC.

The rearrangement uses TRBV24-1 and TRBJ2-3; TRBD1 matches 8 bases. V was pared by 7 bases and J by 4 bases, with 6 bases of the junction left unmatched. CDR3 length: 14 residues. Per germline, CDR1 KGHDR and CDR2 SFDVKD. As DNA, the CDR3 is TGTGCCACCAGCCGGACAGGGTGGGCAGATACGCAGTATTTT. This translates into CATSRTGWADTQYF.

V is TRBV25-1 and J is TRBJ1-1; tentatively, D is TRBD1 (5 bases). This CDR3 has 15 residues. Trimming removed 3 bases from V and 3 bases from J, with 14 bases in between. Germline loops: CDR1 MGHDK, CDR2 SYGVNS. CDR3 in amino acids: CASSEAQGSDTEAFF. CDR3 DNA: TGTGCCAGCAGTGAGGCCCAGGGATCCGACACTGAAGCTTTCTTT.

J is TRBJ2-2 and V is TRBV7-6; D not resolved. Trimming removed 1 base at V and 0 bases at J, with 6 bases between. Germline V CDR1 and CDR2: SGHVS, FNYEAQ. The CDR3 is 15 residues long. Here the CDR3 reads CASSLGYTNTGELFF. The CDR3 nucleotides are TGTGCCAGCAGCTTAGGGTACACGAACACCGGGGAGCTGTTTTTT.

This clone was picked up one time. The chain employs TRBV7-9 and TRBJ1-5, with D maybe TRBD1 (5 bases). The CDR3 loop spans 17 amino acids. V was pared by 5 bases and J by 4 bases, with 21 bases between. The germline CDR1 and CDR2 sequences are SEHNR and FQNEAQ (reference sequence). DNA of the CDR3: TGTGCCAGCAGCACAGGTGGTGGGCCAGTCCCAAATCAGCCCCAGCATTTT. The encoded protein is CASSTGGGPVPNQPQHF.

The rearrangement joins TRBV10-3 to TRBJ2-7; D uncertain. V was clipped by 10 bases and J by 0 bases, with 13 bases between them. The CDR3 loop spans 13 amino acids. Germline V gene lookup returns CDR1 ENHRY and CDR2 SYGVKD. The CDR3 coding sequence is TGTGCCACCCGTGACTGGAGCTCCTACGAGCAGTACGTC. Translating gives CATRDWSSYEQYV.

The rearrangement joins TRBV6-5 to TRBJ1-2, with D perhaps TRBD1 (6 bases). This CDR3 has 16 amino acids. V was pared by 2 bases and J by 3 bases, with 16 bases between. Germline CDR1 reads MNHEY; CDR2 reads SVGAGI. In DNA, the CDR3 is TGTGCCAGCAGTTACGGGAGGGGGGCCTTCGACTATGGCTACACCTTC. Translated, it gives CASSYGRGAFDYGYTF.

This chain connects TRBV14 to TRBJ2-7; D remains ambiguous. Trimming took 0 bases from V and 3 from J, leaving 21 bases between them. The CDR3 sequence is 18 residues long. Germline V gene sequence: CDR1 SGHDN, CDR2 FVKESK. CDR3: CASSQEDLSGQQHYEQYV. CDR3 DNA: TGTGCCAGCAGCCAAGAAGATCTCTCAGGCCAGCAGCACTACGAGCAGTACGTC.